This TCR beta chain was found in a study of blood T cell repertoires in COVID-19. Sequencing was performed with immunoSEQ multiplex PCR; in TCRdb, only in-frame clones are kept and a portion is missing. The sample yields about 170,000 clones, almost 85% seen once. A few counts support this clone. Between the trimmed V and J ends, which lost 2 bases and 5 bases, there was a span of 11 bases. Germline V gene sequence: CDR1 SGHDT, CDR2 YYEEEE. The CDR3 consists of 15 residues. The gene calls are TRBV5-6 and TRBJ1-6; D remains unclear. The sequencing sample was made of peripheral blood. The receptor's source is a man aged 35 to 55 who had recovered from COVID-19. This CDR3 is CASSLVGGNNSPLHF. CDR3 bases: TGTGCCAGCAGCTTAGTGGGAGGGAATAATTCACCCCTCCACTTT.